The 11 T cell receptor beta chains reported below all come from one sample, sequenced in a study of blood T cell repertoires in COVID-19. Profiled with immunoSEQ multiplex PCR; TCRdb holds only in-frame clones, not every one. The table lists some 230,000 clones, about 86% of them singletons, with approximately 1.4% in the top ten. Material: PBMCs or T cells enriched from blood (not recorded which). All receptors come from a woman in her 40s with acute COVID-19.

This clone has only one observation. The chain combines TRBV6-5 with TRBJ2-7; possible D gene TRBD1, 5 bases. V was cut by 5 bases and J by 0 bases, with 11 bases left in between. The CDR3 has 14 amino acids. Looked up from germline, CDR1 is MNHEY and CDR2 is SVGAGI. The CDR3 sequence: CASSTDSFSYEQYF. The CDR3 DNA sequence: TGTGCCAGCAGTACCGACAGCTTCTCCTACGAGCAGTACTTC.

The genes are TRBV19 and TRBJ1-4; 7 bases are shared with TRBD1. The CDR3 sequence is 15 residues long. The V gene end was trimmed by 6 bases and the J gene end by 4 bases; junction bases not matched to a gene: 8. Germline V lookup: CDR1 LNHDA, CDR2 SQIVND (reference sequence). CDR3 region: CASRVGQVVNEKLFF. For the CDR3, the DNA is TGTGCCAGTAGGGTTGGACAGGTTGTTAATGAAAAACTGTTTTTT. Filled out from reference TRBV19 and TRBJ1-4, the complete variable domain reads DGGITQSPKYLFRKEGQNVTLSCEQNLNHDAMYWYRQDPGQGLRLIYYSQIVNDFQKGDIAEGYSVSREKKESFPLTVTSAQKNPTAFYLCASRVGQVVNEKLFFGSGTQLSVL.

This chain connects TRBV27 to TRBJ1-1, with D possibly TRBD1 on 6 matching bases. V lost 5 bases and J lost 0, with 16 bases in between. The CDR3 totals 16 residues. Germline CDR1 and CDR2: MNHEY and SMNVEV (reference sequence). The chain's CDR3 is CASSPDFDRLNTEAFF. CDR3 coding DNA: TGTGCCAGCAGTCCGGACTTCGACAGGCTGAACACTGAAGCTTTCTTT.

The CDR3 bases are TGCGCCAGCAGCCTCCAGGGAATGAACACTGAAGCTTTCTTT. Translation gives CASSLQGMNTEAFF. The chain uses TRBV4-3 and TRBJ1-1; D might be TRBD1 (5 bases). V dropped 4 bases and J dropped 0 bases, with 9 bases sitting between them. This CDR3 contains 14 residues. Germline lookup yields CDR1 LGHNA and CDR2 YSLEER.

The V and J genes are TRBV6-1 and TRBJ1-1; D is undetermined. Germline CDR1 MNHNS, CDR2 SASEGT. Trimming cost V 3 bases and J 1 base, with 6 bases left between them. The CDR3 has 13 amino acids. CDR3 nucleotides: TGTGCCAGCAGTGACCGGGAGAACACTGAAGCTTTCTTT. Residues: CASSDRENTEAFF.

V usage is TRBV5-1 and J usage is TRBJ1-2; 7 bases agree with TRBD1. Germline assignment: CDR1 SGHRS and CDR2 YFSETQ. The CDR3 has 15 amino acids. V gave up 3 bases and J gave up 0 bases; unmatched junction bases: 5. For the CDR3, the DNA is TGCGCCAGCAGCTCGGAGGGGGCGGCTAACTATGGCTACACCTTC. This sequence encodes CASSSEGAANYGYTF.

The chain recombines TRBV7-2 with TRBJ2-1; no firm D call. Looked up from germline, CDR1 is SGHTA and CDR2 is FQGNSA. The CDR3 length is 12 residues. V was shortened by 6 bases and J by 3 bases, with 6 bases between the two germline ends. The CDR3 bases are TGTGCCAGCAGGCGGATCTACAATGAGCAGTTCTTC. This gives the protein CASRRIYNEQFF.

The CDR3: CASGVTGGLSEAFF. In DNA, the CDR3 is TGTGCCAGCGGGGTGACAGGGGGCCTATCGGAAGCTTTCTTT. The V and J genes are TRBV5-4 and TRBJ1-1; 10 bases align to TRBD1. This CDR3 has 14 residues. Germline lookup yields CDR1 SGHNT and CDR2 YYREEE (reference sequence). V shed 7 bases and J 8 bases; nucleotides not matched to a gene: 11.

Here the CDR3 reads CASSERGRRSGQFF. As DNA, the CDR3 is TGTGCCAGCAGTGAAAGGGGGCGAAGGTCCGGGCAGTTCTTC. The V call is TRBV6-1, the J call TRBJ2-1, with 7 bases identical to TRBD1. The CDR3 runs to 14 residues. The V gene's germline CDR1 is MNHNS and CDR2 SASEGT. The J segment lost 12 bases and the V segment lost 2 bases, leaving 10 bases of the junction unmatched.

The chain carries TRBV18 and TRBJ1-1, with D tentatively TRBD1 (5 bases). V shed 6 bases and J shed 4 bases, with 18 bases lying between them. Germline loops: CDR1 KGHSH, CDR2 LQKENI. The CDR3 extends over 15 amino acids. The CDR3 nucleotides read TGTGCCAGCTCCTCAAGTCGGGCAGGGCTCACTGAAGCTTTCTTT. Translating gives CASSSSRAGLTEAFF.

The chain is built from TRBV29-1 and TRBJ2-3; 9 bases line up with TRBD1. This CDR3 has 19 amino acids. Germline values: CDR1 SQVTM, CDR2 ANQGSEA. Losses at the gene ends were 8 bases for V and 0 bases for J; bases not matched to a gene: 21. The CDR3 DNA reads as TGCAGCTCGCGGAATTGGCGGGACAGGGTGACCTCTAGCACAGATACGCAGTATTTT. Protein product: CSSRNWRDRVTSSTDTQYF.